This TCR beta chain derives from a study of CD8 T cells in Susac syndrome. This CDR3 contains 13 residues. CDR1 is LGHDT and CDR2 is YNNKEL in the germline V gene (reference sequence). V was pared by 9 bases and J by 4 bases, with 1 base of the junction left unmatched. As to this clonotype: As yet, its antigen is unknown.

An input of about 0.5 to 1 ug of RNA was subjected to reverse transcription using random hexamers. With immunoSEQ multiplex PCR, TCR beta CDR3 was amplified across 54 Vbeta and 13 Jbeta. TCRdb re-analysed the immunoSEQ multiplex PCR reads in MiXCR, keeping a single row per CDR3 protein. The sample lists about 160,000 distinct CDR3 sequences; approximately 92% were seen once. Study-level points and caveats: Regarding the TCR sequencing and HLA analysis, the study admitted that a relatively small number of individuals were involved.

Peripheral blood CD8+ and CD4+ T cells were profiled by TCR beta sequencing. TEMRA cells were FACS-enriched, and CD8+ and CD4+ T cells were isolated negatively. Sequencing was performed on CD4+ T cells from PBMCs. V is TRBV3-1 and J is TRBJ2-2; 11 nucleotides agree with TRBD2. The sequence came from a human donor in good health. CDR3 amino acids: CASLAGGTGELFF. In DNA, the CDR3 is TGTGCCAGTCTAGCGGGGGGCACCGGGGAGCTGTTTTTT.